This TCR beta chain was captured by sequencing in a study of blood T cell repertoires in COVID-19. Germline lookup yields CDR1 SQVTM and CDR2 ANQGSEA. The CDR3 spans 14 residues. The trim removed 1 base at V and 6 bases at J, leaving 7 bases unmatched. Per the original data handling: Reference gene primer amplification in the assay estimated nucleated cell counts. Profiled with immunoSEQ multiplex PCR; TCRdb holds only in-frame clones, not every one. V, J and clone size reflect that table, while D and trimming were determined from the DNA. This sample has a few hundred thousand clones, with approximately 85% found just once.

Sequenced: peripheral blood. This clonotype originated in a woman aged 50 to 60 with acute or convalescent COVID-19. The rearrangement links TRBV29-1 to TRBJ1-1; the match to TRBD1 covers 8 bases. The CDR3 nucleotides read TGCAGCGTTGAAGGTGTCAGGGGGCGGGCTGAAGCTTTCTTT. It encodes CSVEGVRGRAEAFF.